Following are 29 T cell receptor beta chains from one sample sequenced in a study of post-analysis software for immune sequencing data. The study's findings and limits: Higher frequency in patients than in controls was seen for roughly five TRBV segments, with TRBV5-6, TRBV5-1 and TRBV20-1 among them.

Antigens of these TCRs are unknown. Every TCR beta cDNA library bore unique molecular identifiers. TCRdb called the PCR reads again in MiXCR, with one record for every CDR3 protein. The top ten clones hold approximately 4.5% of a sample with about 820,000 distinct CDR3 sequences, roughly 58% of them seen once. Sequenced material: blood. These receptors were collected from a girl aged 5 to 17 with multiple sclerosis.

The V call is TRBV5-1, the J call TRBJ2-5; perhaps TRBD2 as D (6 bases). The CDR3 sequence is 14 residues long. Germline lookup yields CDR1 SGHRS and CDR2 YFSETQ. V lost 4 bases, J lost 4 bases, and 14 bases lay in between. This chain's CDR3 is CASSPPVGGETQYF. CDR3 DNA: TGCGCCAGCAGCCCTCCGGTCGGGGGAGAGACCCAGTACTTC.

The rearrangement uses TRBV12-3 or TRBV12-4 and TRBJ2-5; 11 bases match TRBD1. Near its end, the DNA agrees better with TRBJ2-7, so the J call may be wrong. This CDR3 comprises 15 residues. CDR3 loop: CASSPSEGQGDEQYF. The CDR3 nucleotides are TGTGCCAGCAGTCCGAGTGAGGGACAGGGGGACGAGCAGTACTTC.

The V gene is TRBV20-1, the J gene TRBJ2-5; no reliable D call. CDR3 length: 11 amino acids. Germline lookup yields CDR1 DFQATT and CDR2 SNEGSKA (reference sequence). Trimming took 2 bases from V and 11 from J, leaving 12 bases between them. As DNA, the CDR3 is TGCAGTGCTAGACAGGCGATGAAGCAGTACTTC. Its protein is CSARQAMKQYF.

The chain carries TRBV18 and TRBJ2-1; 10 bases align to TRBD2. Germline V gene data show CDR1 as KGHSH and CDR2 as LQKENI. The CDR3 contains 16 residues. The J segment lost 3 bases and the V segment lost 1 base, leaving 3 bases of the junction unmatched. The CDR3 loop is CASSPLAGGIYNEQFF. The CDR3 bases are TGTGCCAGCTCACCACTAGCGGGAGGTATCTACAATGAGCAGTTCTTC. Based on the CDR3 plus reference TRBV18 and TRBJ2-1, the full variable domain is NAGVMQNPRHLVRRRGQEARLRCSPMKGHSHVYWYRQLPEEGLKFMVYLQKENIIDESGMPKERFSAEFPKEGPSILRIQQVVRGDSAAYFCASSPLAGGIYNEQFFGPGTRLTVL.

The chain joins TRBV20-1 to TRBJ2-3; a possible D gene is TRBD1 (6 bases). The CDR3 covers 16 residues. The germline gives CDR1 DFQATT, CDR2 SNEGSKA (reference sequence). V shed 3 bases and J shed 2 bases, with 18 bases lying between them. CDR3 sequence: CSASTYRELDTDTQYF. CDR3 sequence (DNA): TGCAGTGCTAGCACTTACAGGGAGCTGGACACAGATACGCAGTATTTT.

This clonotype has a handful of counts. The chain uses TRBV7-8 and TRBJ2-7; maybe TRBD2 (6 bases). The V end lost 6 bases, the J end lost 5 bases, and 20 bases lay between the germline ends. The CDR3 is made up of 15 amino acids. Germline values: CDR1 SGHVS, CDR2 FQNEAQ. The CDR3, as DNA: TGTGCCAGCAGGAACCGGGACTCCCTTCCCCACGAGCAGTACTTC. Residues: CASRNRDSLPHEQYF.

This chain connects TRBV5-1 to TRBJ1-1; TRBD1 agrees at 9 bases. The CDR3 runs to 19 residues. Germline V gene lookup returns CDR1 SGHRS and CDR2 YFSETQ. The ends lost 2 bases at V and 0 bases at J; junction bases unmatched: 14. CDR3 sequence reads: CASSLTGGDLPTLNTEAFF. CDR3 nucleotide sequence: TGCGCCAGCAGCTTAACAGGGGGCGACCTACCAACTTTGAACACTGAAGCTTTCTTT.

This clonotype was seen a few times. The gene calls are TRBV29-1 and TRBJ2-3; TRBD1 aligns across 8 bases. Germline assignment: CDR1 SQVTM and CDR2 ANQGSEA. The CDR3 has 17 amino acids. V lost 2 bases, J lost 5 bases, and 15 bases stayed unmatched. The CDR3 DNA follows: TGCAGCGTTGAACCCCTGCAGGGGGCGACAGGGCTAGATACGCAGTATTTT. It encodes CSVEPLQGATGLDTQYF.

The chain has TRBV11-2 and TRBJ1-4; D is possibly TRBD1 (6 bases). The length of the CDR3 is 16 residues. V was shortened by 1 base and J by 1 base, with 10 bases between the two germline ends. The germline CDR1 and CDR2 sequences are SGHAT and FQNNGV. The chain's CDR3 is CASSLGRGLTNEKLFF. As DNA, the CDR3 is TGTGCCAGCAGCTTAGGCAGGGGACTAACTAATGAAAAACTGTTTTTT.

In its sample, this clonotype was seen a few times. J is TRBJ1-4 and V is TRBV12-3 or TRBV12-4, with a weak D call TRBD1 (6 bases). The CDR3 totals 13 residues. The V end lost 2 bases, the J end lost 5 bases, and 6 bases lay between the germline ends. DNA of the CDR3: TGTGCCAGCAGTTTAACAGGGAATGAAAAACTGTTTTTT. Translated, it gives CASSLTGNEKLFF.

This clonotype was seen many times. In nucleotides, the CDR3 is TGCGCCAGCAGCCAAGAAGGACAGGGATACAATCAGCCCCAGCATTTT. It specifies CASSQEGQGYNQPQHF. The chain couples TRBV4-1 to TRBJ1-5; 8 nucleotides align to TRBD1. The V and J ends lost 0 bases and 3 bases, in that order; junction bases with no gene match: 4. Germline V lookup: CDR1 MGHRA, CDR2 YSYEKL. The CDR3 runs 16 residues.

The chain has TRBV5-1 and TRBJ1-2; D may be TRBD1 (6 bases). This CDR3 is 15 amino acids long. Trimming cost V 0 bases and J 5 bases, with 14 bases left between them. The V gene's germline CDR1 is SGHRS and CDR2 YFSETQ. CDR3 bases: TGCGCCAGCAGCTTGGCCGAAGCAGGGGATTATGGCTACACCTTC. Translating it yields CASSLAEAGDYGYTF.

CDR3 sequence (DNA): TGCGCCAGCAGCCAGATACCATATGGCTACACCTTC. Protein product: CASSQIPYGYTF. The chain uses TRBV4-1 and TRBJ1-2; D remains unclear. This CDR3 region has 12 residues. The germline V gene has CDR1 MGHRA and CDR2 YSYEKL. Trimming removed 3 bases from V and 5 bases from J, with 7 bases in between.

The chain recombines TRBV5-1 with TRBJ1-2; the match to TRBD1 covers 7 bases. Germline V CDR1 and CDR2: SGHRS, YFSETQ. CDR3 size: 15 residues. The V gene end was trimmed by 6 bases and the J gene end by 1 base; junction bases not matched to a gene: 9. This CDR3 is CASNPGQTLNYGYTF. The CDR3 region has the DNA TGCGCCAGCAATCCGGGACAGACTCTTAACTATGGCTACACCTTC.

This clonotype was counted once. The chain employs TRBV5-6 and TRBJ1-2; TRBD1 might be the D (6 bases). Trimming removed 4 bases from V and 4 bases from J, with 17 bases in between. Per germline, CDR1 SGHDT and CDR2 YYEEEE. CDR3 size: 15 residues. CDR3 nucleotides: TGTGCCAGCAGCGACGCGGGGGCATCGGTCTATGGCTACACCTTC. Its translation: CASSDAGASVYGYTF.

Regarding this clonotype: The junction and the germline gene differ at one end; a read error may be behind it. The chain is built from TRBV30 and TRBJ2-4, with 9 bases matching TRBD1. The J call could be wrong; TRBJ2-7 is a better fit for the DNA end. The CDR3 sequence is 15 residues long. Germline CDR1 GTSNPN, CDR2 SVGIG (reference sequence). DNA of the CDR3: TGTACCTGGAGCCCAAATGGACAGGGGTGGAACGAGCAGTACTTC. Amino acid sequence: CTWSPNGQGWNEQYF.

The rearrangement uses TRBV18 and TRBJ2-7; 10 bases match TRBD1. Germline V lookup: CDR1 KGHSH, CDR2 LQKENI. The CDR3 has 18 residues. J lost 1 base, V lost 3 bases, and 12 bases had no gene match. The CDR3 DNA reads TGTGCCAGCTCACCCGATCCCGGGACAGGGGACCCTTCCTACGAGCAGTACTTC. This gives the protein CASSPDPGTGDPSYEQYF.

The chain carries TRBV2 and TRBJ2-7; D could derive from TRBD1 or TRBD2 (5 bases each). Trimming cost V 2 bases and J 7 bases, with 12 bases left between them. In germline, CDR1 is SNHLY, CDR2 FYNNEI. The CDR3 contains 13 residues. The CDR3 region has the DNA TGTGCCAGCAGTGAATTCGGGACGAGTGAGCAGTACTTC. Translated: CASSEFGTSEQYF.

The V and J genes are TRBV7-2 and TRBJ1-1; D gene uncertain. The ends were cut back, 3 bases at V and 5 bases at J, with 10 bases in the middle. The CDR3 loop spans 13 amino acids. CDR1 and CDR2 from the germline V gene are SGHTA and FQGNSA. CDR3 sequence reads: CASSLVAETEAFF. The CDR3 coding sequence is TGTGCCAGCAGCTTGGTCGCAGAGACTGAAGCTTTCTTT.

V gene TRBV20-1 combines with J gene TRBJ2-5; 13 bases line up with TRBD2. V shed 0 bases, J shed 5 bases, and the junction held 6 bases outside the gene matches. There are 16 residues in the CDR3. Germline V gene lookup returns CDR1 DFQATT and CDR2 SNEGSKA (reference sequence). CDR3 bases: TGCAGTGCTAGAGATAGTCAGACTAGCGGGGGGGAGACCCAGTACTTC. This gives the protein CSARDSQTSGGETQYF.

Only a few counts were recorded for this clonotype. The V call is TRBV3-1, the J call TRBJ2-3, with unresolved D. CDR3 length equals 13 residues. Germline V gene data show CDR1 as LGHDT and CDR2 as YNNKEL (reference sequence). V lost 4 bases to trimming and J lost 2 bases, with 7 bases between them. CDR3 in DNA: TGTGCCAGCAGCCCTAGGTACACAGATACGCAGTATTTT. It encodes CASSPRYTDTQYF.

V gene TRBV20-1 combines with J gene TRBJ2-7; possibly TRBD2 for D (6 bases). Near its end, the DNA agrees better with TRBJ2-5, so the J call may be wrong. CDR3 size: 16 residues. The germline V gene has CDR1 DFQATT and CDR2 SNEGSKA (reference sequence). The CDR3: CSASSQSRDSRETQYF. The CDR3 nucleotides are TGCAGTGCTAGTAGTCAAAGCCGGGACTCCCGCGAGACCCAGTACTTC.

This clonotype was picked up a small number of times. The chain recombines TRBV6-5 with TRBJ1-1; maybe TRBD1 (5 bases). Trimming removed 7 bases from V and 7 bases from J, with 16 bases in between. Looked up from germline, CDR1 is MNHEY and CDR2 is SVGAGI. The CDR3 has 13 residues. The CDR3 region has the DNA TGTGCCAGCAACGAACGCGTGGGGCTTGAAGCTTTCTTT. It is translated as CASNERVGLEAFF.

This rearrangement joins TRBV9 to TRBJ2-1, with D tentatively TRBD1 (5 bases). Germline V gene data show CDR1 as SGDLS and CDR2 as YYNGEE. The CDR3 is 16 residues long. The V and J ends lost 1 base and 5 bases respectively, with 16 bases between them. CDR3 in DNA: TGTGCCAGCAGCGTACCTCCGGCCCAGGGAAACAATGAGCAGTTCTTC. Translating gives CASSVPPAQGNNEQFF.

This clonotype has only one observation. The CDR3 region is CASNWDRVNYEQYF. In nucleotides, the CDR3 is TGTGCCAGCAATTGGGACAGGGTGAACTACGAGCAGTACTTC. V is TRBV6-6 and J is TRBJ2-7, with TRBD1 matching over 9 bases. After removal of 7 bases from V and 3 bases from J, the junction contained 7 bases not matched to a gene. The CDR3 runs 14 residues. The germline V gene encodes CDR1 MNHNY and CDR2 SVGAGI (reference sequence).

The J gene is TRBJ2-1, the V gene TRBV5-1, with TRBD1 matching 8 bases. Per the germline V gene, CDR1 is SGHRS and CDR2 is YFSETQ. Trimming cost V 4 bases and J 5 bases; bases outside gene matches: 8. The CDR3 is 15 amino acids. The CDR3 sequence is CASSPAGTGNNEQFF. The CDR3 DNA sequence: TGCGCCAGCAGCCCGGCCGGGACAGGTAACAATGAGCAGTTCTTC.

The DNA for the CDR3 is TGCGCCAGCAGTGAGGGGTCTATGAACACTGAAGCTTTCTTT. It is translated as CASSEGSMNTEAFF. The rearrangement links TRBV5-1 to TRBJ1-1; D may be TRBD1 (5 bases). Germline lookup yields CDR1 SGHRS and CDR2 YFSETQ. The CDR3 loop spans 14 amino acids. Trimming removed 5 bases at V and 0 bases at J, with 11 bases between.

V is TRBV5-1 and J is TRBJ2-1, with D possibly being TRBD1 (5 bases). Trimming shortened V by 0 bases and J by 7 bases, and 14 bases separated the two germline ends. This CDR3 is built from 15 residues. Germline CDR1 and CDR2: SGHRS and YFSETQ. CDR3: CASSLVSLGANEQFF. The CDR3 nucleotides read TGCGCCAGCAGCTTGGTTAGCCTTGGGGCGAATGAGCAGTTCTTC. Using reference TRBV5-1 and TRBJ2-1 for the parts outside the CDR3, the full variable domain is KAGVTQTPRYLIKTRGQQVTLSCSPISGHRSVSWYQQTPGQGLQFLFEYFSETQRNKGNFPGRFSGRQFSNSRSEMNVSTLELGDSALYLCASSLVSLGANEQFFGPGTRLTVL.

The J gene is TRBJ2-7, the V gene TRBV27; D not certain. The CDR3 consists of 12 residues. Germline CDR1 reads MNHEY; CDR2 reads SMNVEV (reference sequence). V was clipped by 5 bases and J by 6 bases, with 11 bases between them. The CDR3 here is CASSPGPSEQYF. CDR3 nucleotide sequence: TGTGCCAGCAGTCCGGGTCCTTCCGAGCAGTACTTC.